This TCR beta chain emerged from a study of beta chain features in type 1 diabetes (dated by TCRdb to between 2018 and 2020). General notes on the study: No differences in mean age, gender distribution, total cell number or subset yield were found between patients and healthy donors. Naive and central memory subsets were obtained from all 30 or so donors, but regulatory and stem cell-like memory subsets were isolated from only 8 patients and about 8 healthy donors. A total of around 100 million sorted cells were examined across all samples, and RNA yield correlated strongly with the number of cells per subset. The study compared TCRB repertoires of sorted circulating CD4+ T cell subsets between recently diagnosed type 1 diabetes patients and matched healthy donors. The full study reports these points: Type 1 diabetes patients showed a moderate but significant shortening of TCRB CDR3 length in all four CD4+ subsets. Because small numbers of individuals were included in the HLA sub-analyses, any influence of HLA type on TCRB rearrangement was left unresolved. Patients with type 1 diabetes made fewer insertions and deleted more nucleotides at VDJ recombination sites, implying thymic rearrangement abnormalities. Because cDNA was sequenced instead of genomic DNA, activated cells with high expression could be over-represented, although the groups did not differ in activation or CD3 levels. Naive, central memory and regulatory TCRB repertoires appeared more similar among patients than among healthy donors. Shorter templates might have been favored by PCR, but patient and control samples were amplified and corrected together, so both groups would have been affected equally by any skew.

Only a few counts were recorded for this clone. The target of this receptor is not known. No per-base quality is available; no much larger clone lies one base away. Each donor gave one peripheral blood draw, approximately 100 mL on average, collected into heparinised tubes. Using a panel that included CD45RO, CCR7, CD25, CD127, CD95 and CD27, naive, central memory, regulatory and stem cell-like memory CD4+ T cells were sorted on a BD FACSAria II. A purity above 95% was achieved for all sorted populations. PBMCs were separated immediately by Lymphoprep density gradient centrifugation and were stained directly, without being cultured. Samples were stained and sorted in pairs, with one healthy donor and one patient per experiment, so that batch effects were minimized. The entire amount of isolated RNA was reverse transcribed using the High Capacity cDNA Reverse Transcription Kit, so the sequenced TCRB transcripts were expressed ones. Deep immunoSEQ sequencing was performed on naive, central memory and regulatory T cell samples, with an average of roughly 4 million total reads per sample. After sorted cells were lysed in RLT buffer, RNA was extracted with DNase-treated RNeasy Micro or Mini kits, with the choice depending on cell number. To prevent cross-contamination, each cell subset was processed individually, whereas patient and healthy donor samples were processed jointly. Using the immunoSEQ multiplex PCR, TCRB sequences were amplified from cDNA into 87-bp fragments spanning the CDR3 region. Sequencing of the amplicons was performed on the Illumina HiSeq platform. The paper's processing steps were these. Synthetic template baselines were used to correct PCR bias computationally, reads within Hamming distance 2 were collapsed, and singletons that could not be merged were discarded. By aligning reads against IMGT, V, D and J genes, CDR3 length, and insertions or deletions at six rearrangement sites were assigned. Within each subset, clonotype counts were normalized to the number of sorted cells before true diversity and Gini coefficients were calculated with the tcR R package. Repertoire sharing was quantified using the overlap coefficient calculated on TCRB nucleotide sequences. TCRdb mirrors the immuneACCESS table, restricted to in-frame sequences. Some clones are absent from its copies; in checked studies, under half trace to an unresolved V gene, and the reason for the others is unknown. That table is the source of V, J and clone size, and D and trimming were worked out from the DNA. This sample holds 150,000 to 190,000 clones; over 9% were observed only once. Of the sample, more than 0.4% is held by the ten largest clones.

The trim is 1 base for V and 1 base for J, with a gap of 10 bases between the germline ends. The CDR3 has 15 amino acids, counting the end cysteine and phenylalanine. Just CDR3 DNA is preserved here, 45 bases in frame from base 1. Per the germline V gene (reference sequence), SEHNR is the CDR1 and FQNEAQ is the CDR2. In this chain, TRBV7-9 is recombined with TRBJ1-1, with the D gene not confidently named. The clonotype was recovered from a man younger than 40 with type 1 diabetes. The sample consisted of central memory CD4+ T cells from blood. The CDR3 here reads CASSLVRAGNTEAFF. The nucleotide sequence is given as TGTGCCAGCAGCTTAGTCCGAGCCGGGAACACTGAAGCTTTCTTT. Supplemented by the reference TRBV7-9 and TRBJ1-1 proteins around the CDR3, the complete variable domain is DTGVSQNPRHKITKRGQNVTFRCDPISEHNRLYWYRQTLGQGPEFLTYFQNEAQLEKSRLLSDRFSAERPKGSFSTLEIQRTEQGDSAMYLCASSLVRAGNTEAFFGQGTRLTVV.